This TCR beta chain was obtained from a study of Ad26.COV2.S vaccination and SARS-CoV-2 variants. Unmatched junction bases numbered 2, after V lost 3 bases and J lost 2 bases. This CDR3 contains 14 residues. The germline V gene encodes CDR1 SGHTA and CDR2 FQGNSA. Using immunoSEQ multiplex PCR, the repertoire was profiled, and TCRdb retains in-frame clones only, with some absent. The table lists hundreds of thousands of clones, 92% of them singletons. Specified treatment: around 19 received Ad26.COV2.S at low or high dose, single or two shots; 5 received placebo; per-sample allocation not given. After the first vaccine or placebo injection, samples were drawn on day 63.

The sequencing here drew on peripheral blood, taken in a trial of Ad26.COV2.S vaccine versus placebo. The TCR sequence derives from a person aged 18-60 years who received the Ad26.COV2.S COVID-19 vaccine or a placebo. The V gene is TRBV7-2, the J gene TRBJ2-7; 9 positions match TRBD1. Here the CDR3 reads CASSFGTGTYEQYF. The CDR3 DNA reads TGTGCCAGCAGCTTCGGGACAGGGACCTACGAGCAGTACTTC.